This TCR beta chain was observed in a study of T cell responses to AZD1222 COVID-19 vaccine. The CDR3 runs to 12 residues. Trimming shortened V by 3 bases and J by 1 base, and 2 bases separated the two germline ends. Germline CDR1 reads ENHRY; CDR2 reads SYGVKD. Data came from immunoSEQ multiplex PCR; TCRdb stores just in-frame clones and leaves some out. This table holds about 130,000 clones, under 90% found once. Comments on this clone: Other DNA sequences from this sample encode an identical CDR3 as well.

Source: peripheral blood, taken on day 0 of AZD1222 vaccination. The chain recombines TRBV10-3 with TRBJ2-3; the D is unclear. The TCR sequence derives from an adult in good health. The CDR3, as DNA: TGTGCCATCAGTGACCGCACAGATACGCAGTATTTT. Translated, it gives CAISDRTDTQYF.